The entry below describes one TCR beta chain. Its antigen is undetermined. CDR3 size: 16 residues. Looked up from germline, CDR1 is SGHRS and CDR2 is YFSETQ. V lost 3 bases and J lost 6; bases outside the gene matches: 6. Sequencing used immunoSEQ version 4 in survey mode. Some clones are missing from TCRdb's copy, which holds only in-frame ones; the method was immunoSEQ multiplex PCR. This sample has just over 40,000 clones, with approximately 78% found just once. The data were obtained in a study of persistence of HIV-infected CD4 T cells. Overall study results and limits: TCRbeta richness was lower in CMV- and Gag-responding cells than in anti-CD3/anti-CD28-responding cells.

An overlapping HIV-1 Gag peptide pool stimulated these cells at roughly 0.97 ug/peptide/mL. Memory cells lacking CD40L and CD69 with high CD45RO were sorted. Adults with HIV-1 started suppressive ART while chronically infected. The origin of this receptor is an adult man with HIV who was CMV-seropositive. The sample consisted of CD4+ T cells sorted from PBMCs after roughly 18-hour stimulation, taken from a patient who received antiretroviral therapy. This chain links TRBV5-1 with TRBJ2-2, with TRBD2 matching over 12 bases. The CDR3 region is CASSSLTSGSPGELFF. The CDR3 nucleotides read TGCGCCAGCAGCTCCCTGACTAGCGGGAGTCCCGGGGAGCTGTTTTTT.